Here is one T cell receptor beta chain with its context. Template switching added a universal primer binding site, and final cDNA carried unique molecular identifiers. TCRdb itself ran the 5' RACE reads through MiXCR, one entry per CDR3 protein. The sample holds roughly 720,000 distinct CDR3 sequences, roughly 20% seen once. V gave up 0 bases and J gave up 2 bases; unmatched junction bases: 10. Per germline, CDR1 GTSNPN and CDR2 SVGIG (reference sequence). This CDR3 has 17 amino acids. This sample was taken from a study of identical twins. Separately, the same data were catalogued under a study of T cells expressing NK-cell markers.

The chain carries TRBV30 and TRBJ1-3; 7 bases match TRBD1. Sequenced material: PBMCs. The receptor was derived from a woman aged 18-30 years in good health. CDR3: CAWSVLGGGRPGNTIYF. The CDR3 DNA is TGTGCCTGGAGTGTACTGGGAGGGGGCAGACCTGGAAACACCATATATTTT.